These 8 T cell receptor beta chains were all obtained from the same sample, sequenced in a study of neurological immune-mediated disorders. TCRdb used MiXCR to reprocess the 5' RACE reads, holding one entry per CDR3 protein. The repertoire holds over 40,000 distinct CDR3 sequences, with about 6% as singletons. The specimen sequenced was CD4+ T cells from blood. Receptors originate from a woman aged 40 to 50 in good health.

This clonotype showed up many times. The rearrangement links TRBV5-1 to TRBJ1-2, with D hard to call. V lost 3 bases to trimming and J lost 5 bases, with 17 bases between them. This CDR3 spans 15 amino acids. CDR1 is SGHRS and CDR2 is YFSETQ in the germline V gene. The CDR3 protein is CASSSRSPATYGYTF. The DNA for the CDR3 is TGCGCCAGCAGCTCCCGGTCCCCTGCCACATATGGCTACACCTTC. The full variable domain, with the rest looked up from reference TRBV5-1 and TRBJ1-2, is KAGVTQTPRYLIKTRGQQVTLSCSPISGHRSVSWYQQTPGQGLQFLFEYFSETQRNKGNFPGRFSGRQFSNSRSEMNVSTLELGDSALYLCASSSRSPATYGYTFGSGTRLTVV.

This clonotype has at least ten counts. The gene calls are TRBV7-2 and TRBJ1-5; weak D call: TRBD1 (5 bases). Germline CDR1 SGHTA, CDR2 FQGNSA. The CDR3 extends over 14 amino acids. Trimming took off 2 bases at V and 7 bases at J, with 12 bases between the two ends. This CDR3 is CASSLRAGRQPQHF. CDR3 DNA: TGTGCCAGCAGCTTAAGGGCAGGGAGGCAGCCCCAGCATTTT.

This clonotype was found many times. CDR3: CASSLAVSANTGELFF. As DNA, the CDR3 is TGCGCCAGCAGCTTGGCCGTCAGCGCGAACACCGGGGAGCTGTTTTTT. V usage is TRBV5-1 and J usage is TRBJ2-2; D uncertain. V was cut by 0 bases and J by 0 bases, with 9 bases left in between. Germline loops: CDR1 SGHRS, CDR2 YFSETQ. The CDR3 loop spans 16 amino acids.

This clonotype came up many times. The CDR3: CSARVPSGMWWGSTDTQYF. The CDR3 nucleotides read TGCAGTGCCCGAGTGCCTAGCGGGATGTGGTGGGGGAGCACAGATACGCAGTATTTT. V and J are TRBV20-1 and TRBJ2-3, with 9 nucleotides matching TRBD2. The CDR3 runs to 19 residues. Germline CDR1 reads DFQATT; CDR2 reads SNEGSKA (reference sequence). J gave up 0 bases and V 6 bases, and 19 bases lay outside the gene matches.

The chain links TRBV25-1 to TRBJ1-1, with a possible D match to TRBD1 (5 bases). Germline V gene lookup returns CDR1 MGHDK and CDR2 SYGVNS. This CDR3 comprises 16 residues. V was shortened by 0 bases and J by 0 bases, with 11 bases between the two germline ends. The CDR3 reads CASSEYKPGLNTEAFF. DNA of the CDR3: TGTGCCAGCAGTGAATATAAGCCAGGGCTGAACACTGAAGCTTTCTTT. The whole variable domain, remainder taken from reference TRBV25-1 and TRBJ1-1, is EADIYQTPRYLVIGTGKKITLECSQTMGHDKMYWYQQDPGMELHLIHYSYGVNSTEKGDLSSESTVSRIRTEHFPLTLESARPSHTSQYLCASSEYKPGLNTEAFFGQGTRLTVV.

The sample holds many counts of this clonotype. The chain couples TRBV7-2 to TRBJ2-7; D ambiguous. This CDR3 comprises 15 residues. The germline V gene encodes CDR1 SGHTA and CDR2 FQGNSA. V dropped 5 bases and J dropped 2 bases, with 16 bases sitting between them. CDR3 DNA: TGTGCCAGCAGCCCCGGTCCGCTGGAAACCTACGAGCAGTACTTC. Translating gives CASSPGPLETYEQYF. Filled out from reference TRBV7-2 and TRBJ2-7, the complete variable domain reads GAGVSQSPSNKVTEKGKDVELRCDPISGHTALYWYRQSLGQGLEFLIYFQGNSAPDKSGLPSDRFSAERTGGSVSTLTIQRTQQEDSAVYLCASSPGPLETYEQYFGPGTRLTVT.

This clonotype was detected ten times or more. This chain connects TRBV6-5 to TRBJ1-2; D uncertain. The CDR3 covers 12 residues. Germline CDR1 is MNHEY and CDR2 is SVGAGI. V was trimmed by 2 bases and J by 5 bases, leaving 6 bases between them. The CDR3 DNA reads TGTGCCAGCAGTTACGGCGGATATGGCTACACCTTC. Translation: CASSYGGYGYTF.

This clonotype was counted many times. The chain combines TRBV7-8 with TRBJ1-5; no clear D. The CDR3 consists of 13 residues. Germline V gene data show CDR1 as SGHVS and CDR2 as FQNEAQ. Trimming stripped 3 bases from V and 6 bases from J, with 9 bases between. The CDR3 sequence is CASSFGDSQPQHF. The CDR3 nucleotides are TGTGCCAGCAGCTTTGGGGATAGTCAGCCCCAGCATTTT.